Following are 18 T cell receptor beta chains from one sample sequenced in a study of blood T cells in healthy people across ages. A J-beta primer mix and a sample-barcoded 5' primer were used in a second PCR of about 6 to 12 cycles. One entry per CDR3 protein results from TCRdb running MiXCR on the 5' RACE reads. The sample includes roughly 700,000 distinct CDR3 sequences, roughly 50% of them seen just once. The material sequenced was blood. The origin of the receptors is a woman aged 60 to 75 in good health.

CDR3 DNA: TGCAGTGCTGTAACAGGGATTGGCAATCAGCCCCAGCATTTT. This translates into CSAVTGIGNQPQHF. The J gene is TRBJ1-5, the V gene TRBV20-1; D is possibly TRBD1 (6 bases). Germline V CDR1 and CDR2: DFQATT, SNEGSKA (reference sequence). Trimming stripped 5 bases from V and 2 bases from J, with 13 bases between. The CDR3 loop spans 14 amino acids.

V and J are TRBV24-1 and TRBJ1-2; weak D call: TRBD1 (5 bases). Trimming took off 5 bases at V and 10 bases at J, with 10 bases between the two ends. The CDR3 contains 11 residues. Germline CDR1 KGHDR, CDR2 SFDVKD. CDR3 protein: CATSVKGNYTF. The CDR3 DNA reads as TGTGCCACCAGTGTAAAGGGGAACTACACCTTC.

The gene calls are TRBV14 and TRBJ2-1, with a tentative D call TRBD2 (5 bases). CDR3 length: 15 residues. Trimming pared 1 base from V and 7 bases from J, leaving 14 bases between. The germline CDR1 and CDR2 sequences are SGHDN and FVKESK. The CDR3 DNA reads TGTGCCAGCAGCCAAGTCCGGGGAAAAGGGAATGAGCAGTTCTTC. It codes for CASSQVRGKGNEQFF.

The genes are TRBV4-1 and TRBJ2-1, with 11 bases that match TRBD2. This CDR3 comprises 17 residues. Germline values: CDR1 MGHRA, CDR2 YSYEKL. The J segment lost 6 bases and the V segment lost 3 bases, leaving 10 bases of the junction unmatched. CDR3 sequence reads: CASSQPWGLADTNEQFF. For the CDR3, the DNA is TGCGCCAGCAGCCAGCCTTGGGGACTAGCGGATACCAATGAGCAGTTCTTC.

As DNA, the CDR3 is TGTGCCAGCAGCTTAAGGACAAAACAAGAGACCCAGTACTTC. It translates to CASSLRTKQETQYF. This chain uses TRBV7-2 with TRBJ2-5; perhaps TRBD1 as D (5 bases). V was pared by 2 bases and J by 2 bases, with 9 bases between. Germline loops: CDR1 SGHTA, CDR2 FQGNSA. The CDR3 runs to 14 residues.

A single count supports this clonotype. The V and J genes are TRBV6-2 or TRBV6-3 and TRBJ2-7; D remains unclear. The CDR3 runs to 14 residues. Germline values: CDR1 MNHEY, CDR2 SVGEGT. Trimming pared 0 bases from V and 1 base from J, leaving 7 bases between. CDR3 protein: CASSYSWGSYEQYF. CDR3 coding DNA: TGTGCCAGCAGTTACTCTTGGGGTTCCTACGAGCAGTACTTC.

This clonotype has just a few counts. The J gene is TRBJ2-7, the V gene TRBV3-1; D assignment may be TRBD1 or TRBD2 (5 bases each). V shed 8 bases and J shed 4 bases, with 12 bases lying between them. Germline loops: CDR1 LGHDT, CDR2 YNNKEL (reference sequence). This CDR3 region has 12 residues. CDR3 region: CASGGQSYEQYF. CDR3 DNA sequence: TGTGCCAGCGGAGGACAAAGTTACGAGCAGTACTTC.

The chain couples TRBV6-5 to TRBJ2-6; 10 bases line up with TRBD1. This CDR3 region has 17 residues. The germline CDR1 and CDR2 sequences are MNHEY and SVGAGI. V was pared by 4 bases and J by 3 bases, with 6 bases of the junction left unmatched. The CDR3 nucleotides are TGTGCCAGCAGTTCCGGACAGGGGGGAGGTGGGGCCAACGTCCTGACTTTC. Amino acids: CASSSGQGGGGANVLTF.

Comments on this clonotype: The junction differs from germline at one of its ends, possibly a read error. The V gene is TRBV20-1, the J gene TRBJ1-2; TRBD1 matches 9 bases. From germline, CDR1 is DFQATT and CDR2 SNEGSKA (reference sequence). The CDR3 spans 16 residues. The CDR3 region has the DNA TGCAGTGCCAAACCCAGGACAGGGGCTACATACTATGACTACACCTTC. Translated: CSAKPRTGATYYDYTF.

The chain uses TRBV6-5 and TRBJ2-7; 11 bases are a match to TRBD1. CDR1 and CDR2 from the germline V gene are MNHEY and SVGAGI. J gave up 1 base and V 2 bases, and 4 bases lay outside the gene matches. The CDR3 is 16 amino acids. CDR3 sequence (DNA): TGTGCCAGCAGTTACAAGGACAGGGGGCTTTCCTACGAGCAGTACTTC. Its translation is CASSYKDRGLSYEQYF.

The chain recombines TRBV7-3 with TRBJ2-5; 12 bases agree with TRBD2. In germline, CDR1 is SGHTA, CDR2 FQGTGA. CDR3 size: 13 residues. J was trimmed by 13 bases and V by 0 bases; bases with no gene match: 3. This CDR3 reads CASSLTETSGRYF. The CDR3, as DNA: TGTGCCAGCAGCTTAACCGAGACTAGCGGGAGGTACTTC.

The chain recombines TRBV18 with TRBJ1-2; TRBD1 matches 10 bases. Germline V gene sequence: CDR1 KGHSH, CDR2 LQKENI. This CDR3 has 19 amino acids. After removal of 2 bases from V and 5 bases from J, the junction contained 17 bases not matched to a gene. CDR3 amino acids: CASSPSITGTGEGPYGYTF. As DNA, the CDR3 is TGTGCCAGCTCACCATCAATTACCGGGACAGGGGAAGGGCCATATGGCTACACCTTC. Full variable domain (missing parts from reference TRBV18 and TRBJ1-2): NAGVMQNPRHLVRRRGQEARLRCSPMKGHSHVYWYRQLPEEGLKFMVYLQKENIIDESGMPKERFSAEFPKEGPSILRIQQVVRGDSAAYFCASSPSITGTGEGPYGYTFGSGTRLTVV.

This clonotype has a count of ten or more. This rearrangement joins TRBV27 to TRBJ2-7; D perhaps matches TRBD1 (5 bases). The germline V and J ends were trimmed by 3 bases and 7 bases, with 16 bases remaining between them. There are 14 residues in the CDR3. CDR1 is MNHEY, CDR2 SMNVEV, per germline (reference sequence). CDR3 region: CASSFGHPGSEQYF. The DNA for the CDR3 is TGTGCCAGCAGTTTCGGACACCCCGGTAGTGAGCAGTACTTC.

This chain links TRBV2 with TRBJ1-5; D gene uncertain. The CDR3 consists of 14 residues. V lost 4 bases to trimming and J lost 0 bases, with 7 bases between them. Germline values: CDR1 SNHLY, CDR2 FYNNEI. The CDR3 DNA follows: TGTGCCAGCAGTGTACCAGCTAGCAATCAGCCCCAGCATTTT. Amino acids: CASSVPASNQPQHF.

In DNA, the CDR3 is TGCAGTGCCGAGAGCGGGAGCAAAGCAGATACGCAGTATTTT. This translates into CSAESGSKADTQYF. The V and J genes are TRBV20-1 and TRBJ2-3, with 8 bases lining up with TRBD2. CDR1 and CDR2 (germline): DFQATT, SNEGSKA (reference sequence). V was pared by 6 bases and J by 4 bases, with 9 bases of the junction left unmatched. This CDR3 is built from 14 residues.

This chain connects TRBV5-1 to TRBJ2-1; TRBD2 matches at 10 bases. The germline V gene has CDR1 SGHRS and CDR2 YFSETQ. The CDR3 totals 17 residues. V gave up 2 bases and J gave up 6 bases; unmatched junction bases: 11. The CDR3 bases are TGCGCCAGCAGCTTCCTTGCTAGCGGGAGTACATCCAATGAGCAGTTCTTC. Protein sequence: CASSFLASGSTSNEQFF. Supplemented by reference TRBV5-1 and TRBJ2-1, the full variable domain reads KAGVTQTPRYLIKTRGQQVTLSCSPISGHRSVSWYQQTPGQGLQFLFEYFSETQRNKGNFPGRFSGRQFSNSRSEMNVSTLELGDSALYLCASSFLASGSTSNEQFFGPGTRLTVL.

The chain joins TRBV20-1 to TRBJ2-5; 7 bases match TRBD1. Trimming cost V 5 bases and J 2 bases; bases outside gene matches: 5. This CDR3 contains 13 residues. CDR1 and CDR2 from the germline V gene are DFQATT and SNEGSKA (reference sequence). The CDR3 is CSAGVQGQETQYF. The CDR3 DNA reads TGCAGTGCTGGAGTACAGGGGCAAGAGACCCAGTACTTC.

Ten or more counts support this clonotype. The rearrangement uses TRBV7-2 and TRBJ2-3, with D perhaps TRBD2 (5 bases). Trimming left V 3 bases short and J 4 bases short, with 8 bases between. The CDR3 has 13 residues. Germline loops: CDR1 SGHTA, CDR2 FQGNSA. The CDR3 spells CASSFPGADTQYF. The CDR3 bases are TGTGCCAGCAGCTTCCCCGGGGCAGATACGCAGTATTTT.